These 30 T cell receptor beta chains share one sample of origin, sequenced in a study of control samples from healthy donors and cancer patients. TCRdb's copy holds only in-frame clones and misses some; the assay was immunoSEQ multiplex PCR. Of around 76,000 clones listed, 90% to 95% are singletons. Material for sequencing was blood. The source of these receptors is a woman aged 40 to 50 in good health.

The V and J genes are TRBV5-6 and TRBJ1-2; D not resolved. The CDR3 has 14 residues. V was cut by 0 bases and J by 2 bases, with 8 bases left in between. CDR1 is SGHDT and CDR2 is YYEEEE in the germline V gene. The CDR3 DNA is TGTGCCAGCAGCTTGGGGACCGAGAACTATGGCTACACCTTC. It translates to CASSLGTENYGYTF.

The chain links TRBV15 to TRBJ1-5; 9 nucleotides align to TRBD1. Losses at the gene ends were 0 bases for V and 11 bases for J; bases not matched to a gene: 8. In germline, CDR1 is LNHNV, CDR2 YYDKDF (reference sequence). The CDR3 length is 15 residues. The CDR3 spells CATSRDNRGPQAQHF. The CDR3, as DNA: TGTGCCACCAGCAGAGATAACAGGGGGCCCCAAGCCCAGCATTTT.

V gene TRBV5-1 combines with J gene TRBJ2-1, with D possibly matching TRBD1 (6 bases). V was pared by 1 base and J by 5 bases, with 13 bases between. CDR1 is SGHRS and CDR2 is YFSETQ in the germline V gene. The length of the CDR3 is 15 residues. The CDR3 loop is CASSLFMGAHNEQFF. The DNA of the CDR3 is TGCGCCAGCAGCTTGTTCATGGGGGCCCACAATGAGCAGTTCTTC.

The CDR3 here is CASSLYGQGNEQFF. The CDR3 coding sequence is TGCGCCAGCAGCTTGTATGGACAGGGTAATGAGCAGTTCTTC. V usage is TRBV5-1 and J usage is TRBJ2-1, with TRBD1 matching 8 bases. The CDR3 runs 14 residues. The junction had 4 bases not matched to a gene; V was cut back by 1 base and J by 7 bases. The V gene's germline CDR1 is SGHRS and CDR2 YFSETQ. The full variable domain, completed using reference TRBV5-1 and TRBJ2-1, is KAGVTQTPRYLIKTRGQQVTLSCSPISGHRSVSWYQQTPGQGLQFLFEYFSETQRNKGNFPGRFSGRQFSNSRSEMNVSTLELGDSALYLCASSLYGQGNEQFFGPGTRLTVL.

The chain carries TRBV6-6 and TRBJ2-1; 8 bases align to TRBD2. Germline values: CDR1 MNHNY, CDR2 SVGAGI (reference sequence). V lost 5 bases to trimming and J lost 7 bases; unmatched junction nucleotides: 7. The CDR3 extends over 14 amino acids. CDR3 amino acids: CASSTGGAPNEQFF. The DNA of the CDR3 is TGTGCCAGCAGTACGGGGGGGGCCCCTAATGAGCAGTTCTTC.

The rearrangement links TRBV7-8 to TRBJ2-2, with D maybe TRBD2 (5 bases). Germline lookup yields CDR1 SGHVS and CDR2 FQNEAQ. The CDR3 covers 15 residues. V lost 5 bases and J lost 7, with 17 bases in between. CDR3 nucleotide sequence: TGTGCCAGCAGCCTAACAGCGGCGGGTAGCGGGGAGCTGTTTTTT. This encodes CASSLTAAGSGELFF.

The CDR3: CASRPGLWAGELFF. In nucleotides, the CDR3 is TGTGCCAGCAGGCCCGGGCTATGGGCCGGGGAGCTGTTTTTT. V is TRBV6-5 and J is TRBJ2-2, with D hard to call. Trimming took 6 bases from V and 6 from J, leaving 14 bases between them. Germline V gene data show CDR1 as MNHEY and CDR2 as SVGAGI. This CDR3 contains 14 residues.

V and J are TRBV12-3 or TRBV12-4 and TRBJ2-3, with unresolved D. CDR3 size: 12 residues. Trimming cost V 1 base and J 3 bases, with 2 bases left between them. For the CDR3, the DNA is TGTGCCAGCAGTTTAGGGACAGATACGCAGTATTTT. Its translation is CASSLGTDTQYF.

The rearrangement uses TRBV15 and TRBJ2-1; 8 positions match TRBD2. Germline loops: CDR1 LNHNV, CDR2 YYDKDF (reference sequence). The CDR3 totals 15 residues. The V gene end was trimmed by 4 bases and the J gene end by 3 bases; junction bases not matched to a gene: 5. The CDR3 is CATSMYSGDYNEQFF. The CDR3 bases are TGTGCCACCAGCATGTATAGCGGGGACTACAATGAGCAGTTCTTC.

Here the CDR3 DNA reads TGTGCCAGCAGTGAATCCCGAGGAAGGACGATAACCGGGGAGCTGTTTTTT. Residues: CASSESRGRTITGELFF. This chain connects TRBV25-1 to TRBJ2-2, with unresolved D. Trimming took off 1 base at V and 5 bases at J, with 17 bases between the two ends. Germline V gene lookup returns CDR1 MGHDK and CDR2 SYGVNS. The CDR3 extends over 17 amino acids.

This clone was detected once. The CDR3: CASTSTGYQEQYF. The CDR3, as DNA: TGTGCCAGCACCTCCACAGGGTATCAAGAGCAGTACTTC. V gene TRBV7-2 combines with J gene TRBJ2-7; D perhaps matches TRBD1 (6 bases). The CDR3 has 13 amino acids. The germline gives CDR1 SGHTA, CDR2 FQGNSA. V was pared by 7 bases and J by 7 bases, with 17 bases between.

CDR3 sequence (DNA): TGTGCCAGCATCCTAATCCGGGACAGGGGCTACACCTTC. It translates to CASILIRDRGYTF. The chain recombines TRBV12-3 or TRBV12-4 with TRBJ1-2; 8 nucleotides align to TRBD1. V lost 7 bases and J lost 8; bases outside the gene matches: 9. This CDR3 spans 13 amino acids.

This chain links TRBV5-4 with TRBJ2-1; possible D gene TRBD2, 5 bases. This CDR3 has 12 residues. Deletions cut 4 bases from V and 9 bases from J, with 11 bases between. The germline V gene encodes CDR1 SGHNT and CDR2 YYREEE (reference sequence). Written as DNA, the CDR3 is TGTGCCAGCAGCAGCGGACGGATTGAGCAGTTCTTC. Translation: CASSSGRIEQFF.

This clone was detected once. J is TRBJ2-1 and V is TRBV7-2; D possibly corresponds to TRBD1 (5 bases). V lost 0 bases to trimming and J lost 0 bases, with 9 bases between them. Germline loops: CDR1 SGHTA, CDR2 FQGNSA. There are 16 residues in the CDR3. The CDR3 region is CASSLAPGISYNEQFF. CDR3 nucleotides: TGTGCCAGCAGCTTAGCACCAGGGATCTCCTACAATGAGCAGTTCTTC.

The sample holds one count of this clone. The chain links TRBV11-2 to TRBJ2-7; the D call may be TRBD1 or TRBD2 (5 bases each). There are 12 residues in the CDR3. Deletions cut 3 bases from V and 7 bases from J, with 10 bases between. Germline values: CDR1 SGHAT, CDR2 FQNNGV. The CDR3 nucleotides read TGTGCCAGCAGCTTTACGGGGCAGGAGCAGTACTTC. It translates to CASSFTGQEQYF.

This sequence joins TRBV24-1 and TRBJ2-2, with 7 bases that match TRBD2. There are 13 residues in the CDR3. Germline V CDR1 and CDR2: KGHDR, SFDVKD. Trimming cost V 5 bases and J 13 bases; bases outside gene matches: 9. Here the CDR3 reads CATSAGTTGALFF. The CDR3 DNA reads as TGTGCCACCAGTGCCGGGACTACCGGTGCGCTGTTTTTT.

The chain recombines TRBV13 with TRBJ2-1, with D tentatively TRBD2 (6 bases). V lost 4 bases and J 9 bases, leaving 22 bases between the germline ends. This CDR3 has 16 residues. Germline values: CDR1 PRHDT, CDR2 FYEKMQ (reference sequence). The CDR3 loop reads CASSSPYGSHGGEQFF. CDR3 coding DNA: TGTGCCAGCAGCTCCCCCTACGGGAGCCACGGGGGTGAGCAGTTCTTC.

This clone was counted only a few times. The chain joins TRBV5-1 to TRBJ1-5; tentative D call: TRBD1 (6 bases). V was clipped by 8 bases and J by 5 bases, with 14 bases between them. Germline loops: CDR1 SGHRS, CDR2 YFSETQ. This CDR3 contains 13 residues. The DNA of the CDR3 is TGCGCCAGAAACAGGGTTCTGGATCAGCCCCAGCATTTT. Protein product: CARNRVLDQPQHF.

The J gene is TRBJ1-1, the V gene TRBV6-5; the D gene is possibly TRBD1 (5 bases). Germline lookup yields CDR1 MNHEY and CDR2 SVGAGI. Trimming took 0 bases from V and 4 from J, leaving 15 bases between them. The CDR3 runs 16 residues. In DNA form, the CDR3 reads TGTGCCAGCAGTTACTCGAGCCGGGGACGGAGCACTGAAGCTTTCTTT. It specifies CASSYSSRGRSTEAFF.

In this sample, this clone turned up a few times. The V call is TRBV28, the J call TRBJ1-1; TRBD1 agrees at 9 bases. The trim removed 8 bases at V and 5 bases at J, leaving 12 bases unmatched. CDR3 length: 15 amino acids. Germline V lookup: CDR1 MDHEN, CDR2 SYDVKM. CDR3 protein: CASYPQTGGDTEAFF. The CDR3 bases are TGTGCCAGCTACCCCCAGACAGGGGGGGATACTGAAGCTTTCTTT.

The chain uses TRBV9 and TRBJ2-2; a possible D gene is TRBD1 (5 bases). Trimming cost V 4 bases and J 9 bases, with 10 bases left between them. Germline V gives CDR1 SGDLS, CDR2 YYNGEE. The CDR3 extends over 12 amino acids. CDR3 DNA: TGTGCCAGCAGCTCTCAGGGTTGGGAGCTGTTTTTT. Residues: CASSSQGWELFF.

CDR3 bases: TGTGCCAGCAGCCTGGACAGGCAATCCTACGAGCAGTACTTC. The encoded protein is CASSLDRQSYEQYF. The gene calls are TRBV7-8 and TRBJ2-7; 7 bases are a match to TRBD1. The CDR3 extends over 14 amino acids. Trimming at V came to 5 bases and at J to 1 base, leaving 5 bases not matched to a gene. The germline gives CDR1 SGHVS, CDR2 FQNEAQ.

The chain recombines TRBV10-3 with TRBJ2-7; D is possibly TRBD2 (6 bases). This CDR3 comprises 14 residues. Trimming took 3 bases from V and 4 from J, leaving 13 bases between them. Germline loops: CDR1 ENHRY, CDR2 SYGVKD. In nucleotides, the CDR3 is TGTGCCATCAGTGAAGGAGGGACCGATTACGAGCAGTACTTC. Translation gives CAISEGGTDYEQYF.

V is TRBV11-2 and J is TRBJ1-3; D is unclear. The germline V gene encodes CDR1 SGHAT and CDR2 FQNNGV. The germline V and J ends were trimmed by 2 bases and 4 bases, with 6 bases remaining between them. This CDR3 has 13 amino acids. The CDR3: CASSLLHGNTIYF. The CDR3 DNA reads TGTGCCAGCAGCTTATTACACGGAAACACCATATATTTT. The complete variable domain, with remaining parts taken from reference TRBV11-2 and TRBJ1-3, reads EAGVAQSPRYKIIEKRQSVAFWCNPISGHATLYWYQQILGQGPKLLIQFQNNGVVDDSQLPKDRFSAERLKGVDSTLKIQPAKLEDSAVYLCASSLLHGNTIYFGEGSWLTVV.

This chain links TRBV29-1 with TRBJ1-2; D unclear. V gave up 5 bases and J gave up 2 bases, with 6 bases separating them. Per germline, CDR1 SQVTM and CDR2 ANQGSEA. The CDR3 covers 11 residues. The CDR3 nucleotides are TGCAGCGTTAACGGGAACTATGGCTACACCTTC. It specifies CSVNGNYGYTF.

V and J are TRBV10-3 and TRBJ2-5; D possibly corresponds to TRBD1 (6 bases). Germline CDR1 and CDR2: ENHRY and SYGVKD. With 5 bases removed from V and 4 bases from J, the gap between germline ends came to 11 bases. This CDR3 spans 13 amino acids. The CDR3 reads CAISPGQAETQYF. For the CDR3, the DNA is TGTGCCATCAGTCCGGGACAAGCAGAGACCCAGTACTTC.

The chain has TRBV6-5 and TRBJ1-2; D not certain. Germline-derived CDR1 and CDR2 are MNHEY and SVGAGI. V dropped 4 bases and J dropped 7 bases, with 13 bases sitting between them. This CDR3 region has 13 residues. Here the CDR3 DNA reads TGTGCCAGCAGTTCCGCCGGAGAGGGTGGCTACACCTTC. Its translation is CASSSAGEGGYTF.

This sequence joins TRBV4-3 and TRBJ1-1; 7 bases align to TRBD1. Germline V gene data show CDR1 as LGHNA and CDR2 as YSLEER. The CDR3 spans 15 residues. The V gene end was trimmed by 3 bases and the J gene end by 3 bases; junction bases not matched to a gene: 7. The CDR3 DNA reads as TGCGCCAGCAGCCATAACAGGGGAGGGGACACTGAAGCTTTCTTT. It yields the protein CASSHNRGGDTEAFF.

The chain carries TRBV7-6 and TRBJ1-2; D is perhaps TRBD1 (5 bases). The V gene lost 3 bases and the J gene lost 7 bases, with 27 bases spanning the gap. The CDR3 is 18 residues long. CDR1 and CDR2 from the germline V gene are SGHVS and FNYEAQ. CDR3 in amino acids: CASSFLVAGSPTIFGYTF. The CDR3 nucleotides read TGTGCCAGCAGCTTCTTGGTCGCAGGGAGCCCCACTATTTTTGGCTACACCTTC.

The chain employs TRBV29-1 and TRBJ2-1; D possibly corresponds to TRBD1 (6 bases). The CDR3 is 14 amino acids. V lost 3 bases and J lost 3, with 12 bases in between. Germline-derived CDR1 and CDR2 are SQVTM and ANQGSEA. This chain's CDR3 is CSVETGQNYNEQFF. CDR3 nucleotide sequence: TGCAGCGTTGAGACAGGACAGAACTACAATGAGCAGTTCTTC.